The 6 T cell receptor beta chains below come from one sample, sequenced in a study of tissue T cells after allogeneic stem cell transplantation. Profiled with immunoSEQ multiplex PCR; TCRdb holds only in-frame clones, not every one. Of a few thousand clones listed, approximately 50% are singletons. The specimen was tissue from the ileum, collected at autopsy. The receptors were gathered from a male donor at least 60 years old with lung cancer.

The chain recombines TRBV28 with TRBJ1-2; perhaps TRBD1 as D (6 bases). The CDR3 extends over 16 amino acids. The germline gives CDR1 MDHEN, CDR2 SYDVKM. V lost 7 bases and J lost 0, with 18 bases in between. The CDR3 sequence is CASTAPGQLTNYGYTF. In nucleotides, the CDR3 is TGTGCCAGCACAGCTCCAGGACAGCTGACTAACTATGGCTACACCTTC.

The J gene is TRBJ2-2, the V gene TRBV4-2; D ambiguous. The CDR3 runs 14 residues. The germline V and J ends were trimmed by 2 bases and 2 bases, with 6 bases remaining between them. Looked up from germline, CDR1 is LGHNA and CDR2 is YNFKEQ. CDR3 residues: CASSQYLNTGELFF. In DNA, the CDR3 is TGTGCCAGCAGCCAATACCTTAACACCGGGGAGCTGTTTTTT.

Judged by abundance, this clone is medium-sized. The J gene is TRBJ2-2, the V gene TRBV29-1, with 7 nucleotides matching TRBD1. V lost 4 bases and J lost 1; bases outside the gene matches: 3. The germline gives CDR1 SQVTM, CDR2 ANQGSEA. This CDR3 contains 14 residues. This chain's CDR3 is CSVGQGMNTGELFF. As DNA, the CDR3 is TGCAGCGTTGGACAGGGAATGAACACCGGGGAGCTGTTTTTT.

This clone was picked up one time. The chain couples TRBV7-2 to TRBJ1-1; D gene ambiguous. Trimming removed 1 base from V and 1 base from J, with 7 bases in between. The CDR3 loop spans 14 amino acids. Germline V lookup: CDR1 SGHTA, CDR2 FQGNSA. The CDR3 sequence: CASSLGTWNTEAFF. CDR3 nucleotides: TGTGCCAGCAGCTTAGGGACTTGGAACACTGAAGCTTTCTTT.

This clone has more than one count but fewer than ten. The chain links TRBV13 to TRBJ2-7; possible D gene TRBD2, 7 bases. The CDR3 covers 14 residues. The germline V gene encodes CDR1 PRHDT and CDR2 FYEKMQ (reference sequence). Trimming took off 4 bases at V and 7 bases at J, with 17 bases between the two ends. The DNA of the CDR3 is TGTGCCAGCAGCTCCCGGGGGGCCCATGGAGAGCAGTACTTC. Its protein is CASSSRGAHGEQYF.

CDR3 region: CASSQPGLATYEQYF. CDR3 coding DNA: TGCGCCAGCAGCCAACCGGGACTAGCAACCTACGAGCAGTACTTC. This chain uses TRBV4-1 with TRBJ2-7, with TRBD2 matching over 9 bases. V lost 2 bases to trimming and J lost 2 bases; unmatched junction nucleotides: 4. The CDR3 extends over 15 amino acids. Germline V gene lookup returns CDR1 MGHRA and CDR2 YSYEKL.